This T cell receptor (beta chain) was captured in a study of T cell responses to AZD1222 COVID-19 vaccine. Concerning this clone: Antigen specificity is unknown.

Points from the study as a whole: Along spike, vaccine-associated CD4 TCRs were found throughout, with dominance at 160-218 and 743-854. White British donors predominated, females outnumbered males, and clonal diversity was possibly underestimated. Variant regions that are unmutated are reportedly the target of nearly half of spike-specific TCRs. Baseline testing showed seropositivity in only 6 or 7 AZD1222 recipients.

Data came from immunoSEQ multiplex PCR; TCRdb stores just in-frame clones and leaves some out. The table includes roughly 120,000 clones, 70% to 90% detected once. Germline V gives CDR1 SGDLS, CDR2 YYNGEE. This CDR3 is built from 13 residues. Between the trimmed V and J ends, which lost 0 bases and 4 bases, there was a span of 7 bases. Sequenced here: peripheral blood, sampled on day 0 of AZD1222 vaccination. The genes are TRBV9 and TRBJ1-1, with unresolved D. The clonotype comes from an adult in good health. CDR3 DNA: TGTGCCAGCAGCGTAGTCTCCTCCACTGAAGCTTTCTTT. Its protein product is CASSVVSSTEAFF. The entire variable domain, with the rest obtained from reference TRBV9 and TRBJ1-1, is as follows: DSGVTQTPKHLITATGQRVTLRCSPRSGDLSVYWYQQSLDQGLQFLIQYYNGEERAKGNILERFSAQQFPDLHSELNLSSLELGDSALYFCASSVVSSTEAFFGQGTRLTVV.